A selection of T cell receptor beta chains follows, all from one sample in a study of T cell clonotyping in hematopoietic cell transplantation. The table came from immunoSEQ multiplex PCR; TCRdb's copy has only in-frame clones and leaves some out. The sample lists 30,000 to 45,000 clones; 80% to 90% were seen once. Sequenced input: peripheral blood mononuclear cells. All receptors derive from a middle-aged woman in good health. Some clones in this sample may be carry-over from other donors' samples. Both conserved end residues are part of each CDR3. D genes are given only for firm matches. The listing skips clone size in some rows; elsewhere it reads once, few, many or a size class.

cdr3_length,j_call,clone_size,d_call,v_call,cdr3_aa,cdr3_nt
15,TRBJ1-2,once,.,TRBV7-2,CASRGSGINNYGYTF,TGTGCCAGCAGAGGATCAGGGATAAACAACTATGGCTACACCTTC
12,TRBJ2-3,.,TRBD2,TRBV27,CASSLGGRAQYF,TGTGCCAGCAGTTTGGGCGGGAGGGCGCAGTATTTT
14,TRBJ2-7,.,.,TRBV5-1,CASSLGRRDYEQYF,TGCGCCAGCAGCTTGGGCAGGAGGGACTACGAGCAGTACTTC
15,TRBJ2-1,.,.,TRBV7-2,CASSLEVNSLREQFF,TGTGCCAGCAGCTTAGAGGTGAACTCCCTCCGGGAGCAGTTCTTC
14,TRBJ1-2,.,TRBD1,TRBV4-2,CASSQVGDRGGYTF,TGTGCCAGCAGCCAAGTAGGGGACAGGGGTGGCTACACCTTC
14,TRBJ2-5,.,.,TRBV5-1,CASSLNGGQETQYF,TGCGCCAGCAGCTTGAATGGAGGCCAAGAGACCCAGTACTTC
14,TRBJ1-1,.,.,TRBV5-1,CASSFGQPNTEAFF,TGCGCCAGCAGCTTTGGACAGCCTAACACTGAAGCTTTCTTT
12,TRBJ1-5,.,.,TRBV30,CAWSDRLQPQHF,TGTGCCTGGAGTGATCGGCTTCAGCCCCAGCATTTT
12,TRBJ1-2,.,.,TRBV29-1,CSVMTDHYGYTF,TGCAGCGTCATGACAGATCACTATGGCTACACCTTC
15,TRBJ2-2,.,.,TRBV6-6,CASSLYVANTGELFF,TGTGCCAGCAGTTTATATGTGGCGAACACCGGGGAGCTGTTTTTT
13,TRBJ2-3,few,.,TRBV27,CASSPSSTDTQYF,TGTGCCAGCAGTCCTTCTAGCACAGATACGCAGTATTTT
15,TRBJ2-2,.,.,TRBV5-1,CASSLVQPSTGELFF,TGCGCCAGCAGCTTGGTCCAGCCGAGCACCGGGGAGCTGTTTTTT
16,TRBJ2-1,.,.,TRBV21-1,CASSKGGLTPHNEQFF,TGTGCCAGCAGCAAAGGGGGACTAACCCCGCACAATGAGCAGTTCTTC
12,TRBJ1-2,.,TRBD1,TRBV30,CAWSGAGGGYTF,TGTGCCTGGAGTGGCGCAGGGGGAGGCTACACCTTC
16,TRBJ1-5,.,.,TRBV6-5,CASSYYGQGKGQPQHF,TGTGCCAGCAGTTACTATGGCCAGGGGAAAGGTCAGCCCCAGCATTTT
14,TRBJ1-1,.,TRBD1,TRBV5-4,CASSADRDDAEAFF,TGTGCCAGCAGCGCCGACAGGGATGACGCTGAAGCTTTCTTT
14,TRBJ1-5,.,.,TRBV7-9,CASSGGQDNQPQHF,TGTGCCAGCAGCGGGGGGCAGGACAATCAGCCCCAGCATTTT
14,TRBJ2-7,.,.,TRBV5-1,CASSRTGSGGEQYF,TGCGCCAGCAGTCGAACTGGGTCGGGCGGCGAGCAGTACTTC
15,TRBJ2-7,.,.,TRBV19,CASTSDGTGTYEQYF,TGTGCCAGTACCTCTGACGGGACGGGAACCTACGAGCAGTACTTC
12,TRBJ1-1,.,.,TRBV28,CASSGPNTEAFF,TGTGCCAGCAGCGGGCCGAACACTGAAGCTTTCTTT
13,TRBJ2-6,.,.,TRBV28,CASSYSGANVLTF,TGTGCCAGCAGTTACTCTGGGGCCAACGTCCTGACTTTC
12,TRBJ2-1,.,.,TRBV5-1,CASSPLRNEQFF,TGCGCCAGCAGCCCCCTGAGGAATGAGCAGTTCTTC
14,TRBJ1-3,few,.,TRBV19,CASSPEIDGDTIYF,TGTGCCAGTAGTCCCGAAATTGACGGAGACACCATATATTTT
12,TRBJ1-2,few,TRBD1,TRBV6-5,CASSTGDRGYTF,TGTGCCAGCAGTACAGGGGACCGTGGCTACACCTTC
15,TRBJ1-2,.,TRBD1,TRBV28,CASNLQGAPNYGYTF,TGTGCCAGCAATTTACAGGGGGCTCCAAACTATGGCTACACCTTC
15,TRBJ1-4,once,.,TRBV6-1,CASSEAGATNEKLFF,TGTGCCAGCAGTGAGGCGGGCGCAACTAATGAAAAACTGTTTTTT
14,TRBJ2-7,.,TRBD1,TRBV7-3,CASRPGRGGGEQYF,TGTGCCAGCAGGCCCGGTAGAGGGGGCGGGGAGCAGTACTTC
14,TRBJ1-4,.,.,TRBV28,CASSMTLAGEKLFF,TGTGCCAGCAGTATGACTCTAGCTGGCGAAAAACTGTTTTTT
15,TRBJ2-7,.,.,TRBV11-2,CASSFLGGGYYEQYF,TGTGCCAGCAGCTTCTTAGGGGGAGGCTACTACGAGCAGTACTTC
15,TRBJ2-1,.,TRBD2,TRBV19,CASSISAGGIDEQFF,TGTGCCAGTAGTATATCGGCGGGAGGTATAGATGAGCAGTTCTTC
13,TRBJ1-1,few,.,TRBV29-1,CSVTGRVNTEAFF,TGCAGCGTGACAGGTCGGGTGAACACTGAAGCTTTCTTT
16,TRBJ2-6,.,.,TRBV5-1,CASSPAGGSGANVLTF,TGCGCCAGCAGCCCCGCCGGGGGCTCTGGGGCCAACGTCCTGACTTTC
15,TRBJ2-3,.,.,TRBV28,CASSLTGFSTDTQYF,TGTGCCAGCAGTTTGACGGGTTTTAGCACAGATACGCAGTATTTT
15,TRBJ2-7,few,TRBD2,TRBV4-2,CASSQDGWGGYEQYF,TGTGCCAGCAGCCAAGATGGATGGGGGGGCTACGAGCAGTACTTC
13,TRBJ1-1,.,.,TRBV18,CASSPVGGTEAFF,TGTGCCAGCTCACCGGTGGGGGGCACTGAAGCTTTCTTT
11,TRBJ2-5,.,.,TRBV5-4,CASSFQETQYF,TGTGCCAGCAGCTTCCAAGAGACCCAGTACTTC
13,TRBJ1-1,.,TRBD1,TRBV11-2,CASSLDRDTEAFF,TGTGCCAGCAGCTTGGACAGGGACACTGAAGCTTTCTTT
13,TRBJ1-1,.,.,TRBV6-5,CASSPTGGLEAFF,TGTGCCAGCTCCCCGACGGGGGGACTTGAAGCTTTCTTT
15,TRBJ1-5,few,TRBD1,TRBV27,CASRPTGGSRQPQHF,TGTGCCAGCAGACCGACAGGGGGCTCGCGGCAGCCCCAGCATTTT
15,TRBJ2-7,.,TRBD1,TRBV11-2,CASSTTGTGPYEQYF,TGTGCCAGCAGCACGACCGGGACAGGTCCCTACGAGCAGTACTTC
14,TRBJ2-5,.,.,TRBV5-1,CASSLARVPETQYF,TGCGCCAGCAGCTTGGCGCGGGTTCCGGAGACCCAGTACTTC